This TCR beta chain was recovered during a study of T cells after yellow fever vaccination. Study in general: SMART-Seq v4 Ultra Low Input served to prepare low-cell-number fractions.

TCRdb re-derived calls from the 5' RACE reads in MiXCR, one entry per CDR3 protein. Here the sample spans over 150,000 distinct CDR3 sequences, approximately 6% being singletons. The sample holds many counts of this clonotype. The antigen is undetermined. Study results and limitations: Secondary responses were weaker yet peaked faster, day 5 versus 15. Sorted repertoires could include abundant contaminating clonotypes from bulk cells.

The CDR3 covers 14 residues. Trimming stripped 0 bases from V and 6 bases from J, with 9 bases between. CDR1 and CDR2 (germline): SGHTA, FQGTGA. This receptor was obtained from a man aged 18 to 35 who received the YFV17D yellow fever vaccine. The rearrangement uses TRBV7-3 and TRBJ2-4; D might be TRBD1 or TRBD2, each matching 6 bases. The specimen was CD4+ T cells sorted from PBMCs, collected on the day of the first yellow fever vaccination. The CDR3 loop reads CASSLTGGLNIQYF. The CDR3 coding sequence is TGTGCCAGCAGCTTAACCGGGGGCCTAAACATTCAGTACTTC.